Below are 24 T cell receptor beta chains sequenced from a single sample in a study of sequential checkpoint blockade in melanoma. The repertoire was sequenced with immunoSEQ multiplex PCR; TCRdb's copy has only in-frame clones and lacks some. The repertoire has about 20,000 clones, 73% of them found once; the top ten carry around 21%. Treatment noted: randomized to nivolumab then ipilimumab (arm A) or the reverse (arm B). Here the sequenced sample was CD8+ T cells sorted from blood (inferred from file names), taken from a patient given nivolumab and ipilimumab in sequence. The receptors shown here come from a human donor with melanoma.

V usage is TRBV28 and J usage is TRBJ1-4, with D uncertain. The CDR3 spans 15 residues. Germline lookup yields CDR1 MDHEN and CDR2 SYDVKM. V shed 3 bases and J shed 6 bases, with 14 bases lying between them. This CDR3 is CASSLGPGLDEKLFF. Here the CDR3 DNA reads TGTGCCAGCAGTTTGGGCCCGGGGTTGGATGAAAAACTGTTTTTT.

CDR3 nucleotides: TGTGCCAGCAGCTTAAACGTAGCGGGAGGAAGAGGGGAGCTGTTTTTT. The encoded protein is CASSLNVAGGRGELFF. The chain joins TRBV7-8 to TRBJ2-2, with 10 bases identical to TRBD2. Germline assignment: CDR1 SGHVS and CDR2 FQNEAQ. This CDR3 has 16 residues. With V trimmed by 2 bases and J by 8 bases, 8 bases remained unmatched.

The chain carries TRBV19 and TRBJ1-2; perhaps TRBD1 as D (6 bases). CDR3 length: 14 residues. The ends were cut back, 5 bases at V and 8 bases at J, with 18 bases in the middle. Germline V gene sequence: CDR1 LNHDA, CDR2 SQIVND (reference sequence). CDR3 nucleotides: TGTGCCAGTAGTGCGGAGACAGGAGTGGCGGGCTACACCTTC. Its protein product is CASSAETGVAGYTF.

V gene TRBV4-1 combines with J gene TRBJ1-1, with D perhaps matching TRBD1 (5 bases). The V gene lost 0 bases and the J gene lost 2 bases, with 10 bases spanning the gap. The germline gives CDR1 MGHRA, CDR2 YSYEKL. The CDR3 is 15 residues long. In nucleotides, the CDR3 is TGCGCCAGCAGCCAAGATCGGGGGATTAACACTGAAGCTTTCTTT. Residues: CASSQDRGINTEAFF.

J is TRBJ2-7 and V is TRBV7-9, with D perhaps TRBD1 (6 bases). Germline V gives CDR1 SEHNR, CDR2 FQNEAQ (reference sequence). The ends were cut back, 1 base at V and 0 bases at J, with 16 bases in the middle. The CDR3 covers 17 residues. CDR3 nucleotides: TGTGCCAGCAGCTTAGAGGCAGGGGCTATGAGCTCCTACGAGCAGTACTTC. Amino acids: CASSLEAGAMSSYEQYF.

Here the CDR3 reads CASRTSNQPQHF. The CDR3 DNA reads as TGTGCCAGCAGAACAAGTAATCAGCCCCAGCATTTT. V is TRBV6-1 and J is TRBJ1-5; D remains unclear. The CDR3 extends over 12 amino acids. V lost 6 bases and J lost 4, with 7 bases in between. Per germline, CDR1 MNHNS and CDR2 SASEGT.

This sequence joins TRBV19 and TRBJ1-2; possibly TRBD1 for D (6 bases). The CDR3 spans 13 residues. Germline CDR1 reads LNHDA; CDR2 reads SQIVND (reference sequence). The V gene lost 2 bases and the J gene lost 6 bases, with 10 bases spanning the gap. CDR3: CASSITGSNGYTF. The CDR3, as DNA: TGTGCCAGTAGTATAACAGGGAGTAATGGCTACACCTTC.

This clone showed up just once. CDR3 sequence (DNA): TGTGCCAGTAGCCTCGGGACAGCAATTAATTATGGCTACACCTTC. Its translation is CASSLGTAINYGYTF. This chain connects TRBV19 to TRBJ1-2; 7 bases are a match to TRBD1. The V segment lost 6 bases and the J segment 5 bases; nucleotides outside the gene matches: 12. Germline V gives CDR1 LNHDA, CDR2 SQIVND (reference sequence). This CDR3 spans 15 amino acids.

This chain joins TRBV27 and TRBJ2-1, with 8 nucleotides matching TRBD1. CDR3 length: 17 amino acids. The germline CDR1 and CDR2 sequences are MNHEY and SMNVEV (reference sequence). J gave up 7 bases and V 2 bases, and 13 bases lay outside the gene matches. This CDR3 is CASSLGMDRVRKNEQFF. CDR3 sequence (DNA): TGTGCCAGCAGTTTAGGGATGGACAGGGTTCGAAAAAATGAGCAGTTCTTC.

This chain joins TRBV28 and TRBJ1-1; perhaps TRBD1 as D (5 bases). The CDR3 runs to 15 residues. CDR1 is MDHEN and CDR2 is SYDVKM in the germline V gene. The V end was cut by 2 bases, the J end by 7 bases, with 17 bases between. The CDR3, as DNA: TGTGCCAGCAGTTTAATCCCAGGGCGTAGGAGTGAAGCTTTCTTT. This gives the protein CASSLIPGRRSEAFF.

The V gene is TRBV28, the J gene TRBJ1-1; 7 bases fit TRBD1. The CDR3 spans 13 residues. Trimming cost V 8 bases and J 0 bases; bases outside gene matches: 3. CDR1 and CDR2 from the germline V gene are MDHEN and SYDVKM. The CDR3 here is CASRDRVNTEAFF. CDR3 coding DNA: TGTGCCAGCCGGGACAGAGTGAACACTGAAGCTTTCTTT.

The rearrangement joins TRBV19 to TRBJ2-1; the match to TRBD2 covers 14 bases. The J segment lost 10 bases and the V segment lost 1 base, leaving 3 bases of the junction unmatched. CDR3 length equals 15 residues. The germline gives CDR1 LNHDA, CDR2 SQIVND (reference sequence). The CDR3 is CASSIVGLAGVEQFF. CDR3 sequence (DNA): TGTGCCAGTAGTATAGTGGGACTAGCGGGAGTGGAGCAGTTCTTC.

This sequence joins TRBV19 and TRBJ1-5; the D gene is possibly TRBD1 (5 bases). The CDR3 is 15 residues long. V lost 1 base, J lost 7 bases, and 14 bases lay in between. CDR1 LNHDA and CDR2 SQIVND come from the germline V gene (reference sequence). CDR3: CASSIAGGEWQPQHF. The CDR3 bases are TGTGCCAGTAGTATAGCCGGGGGGGAGTGGCAGCCCCAGCATTTT.

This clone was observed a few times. The CDR3, as DNA: TGTGCCAGCAGTTCCCTCGACCCACCGGGACAGGAAGCTTTCTTT. Protein: CASSSLDPPGQEAFF. The rearrangement links TRBV6-5 to TRBJ1-1; 7 bases fit TRBD1. V lost 4 bases and J lost 8; bases outside the gene matches: 13. This CDR3 contains 15 residues. Germline V gene lookup returns CDR1 MNHEY and CDR2 SVGAGI.

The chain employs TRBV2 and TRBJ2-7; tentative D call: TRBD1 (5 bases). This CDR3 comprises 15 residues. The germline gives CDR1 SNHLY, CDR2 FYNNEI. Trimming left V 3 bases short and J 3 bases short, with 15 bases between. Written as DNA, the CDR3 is TGTGCCAGCAGTGATCAGGGCATGCGGATCTACGAGCAGTACTTC. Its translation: CASSDQGMRIYEQYF.

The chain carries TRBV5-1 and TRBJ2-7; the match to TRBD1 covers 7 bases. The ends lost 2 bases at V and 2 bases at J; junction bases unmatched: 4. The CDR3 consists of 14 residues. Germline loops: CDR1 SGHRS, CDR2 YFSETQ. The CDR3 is CASSFGRGTYEQYF. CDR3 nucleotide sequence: TGCGCCAGCAGCTTCGGCAGGGGGACCTACGAGCAGTACTTC.

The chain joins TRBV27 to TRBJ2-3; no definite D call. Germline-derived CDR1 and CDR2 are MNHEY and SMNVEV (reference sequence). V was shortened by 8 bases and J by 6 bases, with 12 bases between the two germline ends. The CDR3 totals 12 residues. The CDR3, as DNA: TGTGCCAGCGGCATGATCGCCGATACGCAGTATTTT. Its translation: CASGMIADTQYF.

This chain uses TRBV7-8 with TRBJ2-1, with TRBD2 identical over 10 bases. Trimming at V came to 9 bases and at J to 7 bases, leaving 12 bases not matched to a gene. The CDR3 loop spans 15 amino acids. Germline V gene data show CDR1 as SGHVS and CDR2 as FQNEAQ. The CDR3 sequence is CASISGRAFRNEQFF. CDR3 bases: TGTGCCAGTATCAGCGGGAGGGCCTTTCGGAATGAGCAGTTCTTC. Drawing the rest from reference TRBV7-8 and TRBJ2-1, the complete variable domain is GAGVSQSPRYKVAKRGQDVALRCDPISGHVSLFWYQQALGQGPEFLTYFQNEAQLDKSGLPSDRFFAERPEGSVSTLKIQRTQQEDSAVYLCASISGRAFRNEQFFGPGTRLTVL.

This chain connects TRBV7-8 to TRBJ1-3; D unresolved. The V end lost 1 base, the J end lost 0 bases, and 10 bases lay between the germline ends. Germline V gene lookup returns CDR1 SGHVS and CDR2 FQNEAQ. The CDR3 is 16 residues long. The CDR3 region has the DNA TGTGCCAGCAGCTTAGTTTTTCCGGGCTCTGGAAACACCATATATTTT. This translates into CASSLVFPGSGNTIYF.

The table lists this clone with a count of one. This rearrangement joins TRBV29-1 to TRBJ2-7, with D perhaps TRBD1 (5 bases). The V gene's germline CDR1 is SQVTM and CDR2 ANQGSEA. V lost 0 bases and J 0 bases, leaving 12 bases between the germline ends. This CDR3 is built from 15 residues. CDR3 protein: CSVEDPTESSYEQYF. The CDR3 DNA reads TGCAGCGTTGAAGATCCGACAGAAAGCTCCTACGAGCAGTACTTC.

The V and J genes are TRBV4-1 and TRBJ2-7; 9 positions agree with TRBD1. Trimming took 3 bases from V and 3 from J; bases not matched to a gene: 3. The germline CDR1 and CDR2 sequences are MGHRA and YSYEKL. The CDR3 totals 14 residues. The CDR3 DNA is TGCGCCAGCAGCCACGGACAGGGGTACTACGAGCAGTACTTC. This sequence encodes CASSHGQGYYEQYF.

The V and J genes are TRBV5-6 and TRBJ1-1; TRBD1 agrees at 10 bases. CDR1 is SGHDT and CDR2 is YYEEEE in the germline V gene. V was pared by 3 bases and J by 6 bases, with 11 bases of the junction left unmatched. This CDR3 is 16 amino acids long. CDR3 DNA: TGTGCCAGCAGCTCCCGCTCGACAGGGGGCGGATCTGAAGCTTTCTTT. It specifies CASSSRSTGGGSEAFF.

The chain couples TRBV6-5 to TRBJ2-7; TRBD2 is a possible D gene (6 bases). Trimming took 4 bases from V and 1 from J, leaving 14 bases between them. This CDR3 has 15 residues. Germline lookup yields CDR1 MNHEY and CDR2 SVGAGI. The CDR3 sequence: CASSSVWGESYEQYF. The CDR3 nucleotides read TGTGCCAGCAGTTCGGTTTGGGGGGAATCCTACGAGCAGTACTTC.

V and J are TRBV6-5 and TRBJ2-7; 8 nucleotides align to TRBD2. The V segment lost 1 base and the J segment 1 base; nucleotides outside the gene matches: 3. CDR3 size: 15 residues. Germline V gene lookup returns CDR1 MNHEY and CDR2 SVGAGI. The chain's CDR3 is CASSYLAGISYEQYF. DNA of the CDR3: TGTGCCAGCAGTTACTTAGCGGGGATATCCTACGAGCAGTACTTC.